This T cell receptor beta chain emerged from a study of T-cell memory formation after mild COVID-19. The wider study: The two donors had largely donor-specific TCR clusters. Whole-study findings and limits: Researchers found some responding clones in pre-infection memory, a sign that cross-reactive memory joined. A balance of CD4 and CD8 characterized clones contracting day 15 to 85, whereas later expanders leaned CD4+. Chiefly within CM and EM were the contracting CD4+ clones; CD8+ ones were within EMRA.

This clonotype was detected only a few times. Its antigen is not identified. The V gene end was trimmed by 5 bases and the J gene end by 4 bases; junction bases not matched to a gene: 4. Germline loops: CDR1 MNHEY, CDR2 SMNVEV (reference sequence). CDR3 length: 14 amino acids. TCRdb fed the 5' RACE reads into MiXCR, producing one record per CDR3 protein. The sample shows 150,000 or so distinct CDR3 sequences, around 27% of them seen only once. Sample: PBMCs or a T cell subset sorted from them (not recorded which). The rearrangement joins TRBV27 to TRBJ2-1, with TRBD2 matching 8 bases. This TCR derives from an adult woman who had mild COVID-19 (a few samples of this study predate the infection). Cell type and time point are not known. As DNA, the CDR3 is TGTGCCAGCAGTCCGGGACTAGTTTACAATGAGCAGTTCTTC. It specifies CASSPGLVYNEQFF.